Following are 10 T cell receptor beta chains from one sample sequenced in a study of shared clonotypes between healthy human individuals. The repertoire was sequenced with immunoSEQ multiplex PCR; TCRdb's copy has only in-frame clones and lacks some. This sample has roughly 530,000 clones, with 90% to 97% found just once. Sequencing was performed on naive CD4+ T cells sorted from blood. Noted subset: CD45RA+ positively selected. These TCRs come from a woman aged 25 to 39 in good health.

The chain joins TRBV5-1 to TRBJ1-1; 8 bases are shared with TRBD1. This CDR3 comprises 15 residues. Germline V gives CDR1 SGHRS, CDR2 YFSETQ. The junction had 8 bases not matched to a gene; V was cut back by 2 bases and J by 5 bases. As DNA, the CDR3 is TGCGCCAGCAGCTTACTACAGGGGGGGTCTACTGAAGCTTTCTTT. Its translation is CASSLLQGGSTEAFF. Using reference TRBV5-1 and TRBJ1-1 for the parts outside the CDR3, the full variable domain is KAGVTQTPRYLIKTRGQQVTLSCSPISGHRSVSWYQQTPGQGLQFLFEYFSETQRNKGNFPGRFSGRQFSNSRSEMNVSTLELGDSALYLCASSLLQGGSTEAFFGQGTRLTVV.

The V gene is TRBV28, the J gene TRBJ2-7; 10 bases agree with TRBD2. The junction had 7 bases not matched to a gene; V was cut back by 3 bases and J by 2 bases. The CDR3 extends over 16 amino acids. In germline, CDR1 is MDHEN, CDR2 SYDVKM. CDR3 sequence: CASSFNLAGATYEQYF. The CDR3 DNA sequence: TGTGCCAGCAGTTTTAACCTAGCGGGAGCCACCTACGAGCAGTACTTC.

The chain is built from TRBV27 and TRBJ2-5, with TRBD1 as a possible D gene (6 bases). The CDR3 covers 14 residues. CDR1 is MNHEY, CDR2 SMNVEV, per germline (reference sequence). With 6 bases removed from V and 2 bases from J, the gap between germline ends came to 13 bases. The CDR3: CASSRSGTQETQYF. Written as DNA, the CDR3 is TGTGCCAGCAGCCGTTCGGGGACACAAGAGACCCAGTACTTC.

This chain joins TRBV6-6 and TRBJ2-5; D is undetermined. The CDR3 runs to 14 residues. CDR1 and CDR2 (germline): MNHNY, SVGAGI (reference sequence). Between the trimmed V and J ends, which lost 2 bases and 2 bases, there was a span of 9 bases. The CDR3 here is CASSYDRAQETQYF. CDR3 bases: TGTGCCAGCAGTTACGACCGGGCACAAGAGACCCAGTACTTC.

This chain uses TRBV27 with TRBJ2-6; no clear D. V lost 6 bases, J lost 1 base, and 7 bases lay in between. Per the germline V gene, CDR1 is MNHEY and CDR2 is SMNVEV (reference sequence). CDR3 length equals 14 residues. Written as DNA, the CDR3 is TGTGCCAGCAGGAAAGAGTCTGGGGCCAACGTCCTGACTTTC. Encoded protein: CASRKESGANVLTF.

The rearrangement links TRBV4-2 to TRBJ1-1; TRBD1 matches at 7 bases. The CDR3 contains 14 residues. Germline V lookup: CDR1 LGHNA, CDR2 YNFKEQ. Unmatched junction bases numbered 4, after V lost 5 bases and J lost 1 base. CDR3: CASSGGQKNTEAFF. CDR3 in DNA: TGTGCCAGCAGCGGGGGACAGAAGAACACTGAAGCTTTCTTT.

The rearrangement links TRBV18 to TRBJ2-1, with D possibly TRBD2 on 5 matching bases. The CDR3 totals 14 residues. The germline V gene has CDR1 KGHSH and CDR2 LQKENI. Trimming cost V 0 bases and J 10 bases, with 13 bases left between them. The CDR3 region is CASSPPGLAEEQFF. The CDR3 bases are TGTGCCAGCTCACCACCAGGTCTAGCCGAGGAGCAGTTCTTC.

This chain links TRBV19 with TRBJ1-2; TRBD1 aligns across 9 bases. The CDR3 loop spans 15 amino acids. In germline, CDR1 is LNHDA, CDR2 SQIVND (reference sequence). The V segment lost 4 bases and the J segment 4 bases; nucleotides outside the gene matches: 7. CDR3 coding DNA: TGTGCCAGTAGTACTCCGGGACAGGGACTCTATGGCTACACCTTC. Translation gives CASSTPGQGLYGYTF.

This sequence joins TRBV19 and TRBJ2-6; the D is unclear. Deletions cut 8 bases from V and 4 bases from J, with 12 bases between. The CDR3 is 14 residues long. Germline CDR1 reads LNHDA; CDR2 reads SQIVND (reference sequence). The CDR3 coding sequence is TGTGCCAGTCATTTTGGTTCCGGGGCCAACGTCCTGACTTTC. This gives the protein CASHFGSGANVLTF.

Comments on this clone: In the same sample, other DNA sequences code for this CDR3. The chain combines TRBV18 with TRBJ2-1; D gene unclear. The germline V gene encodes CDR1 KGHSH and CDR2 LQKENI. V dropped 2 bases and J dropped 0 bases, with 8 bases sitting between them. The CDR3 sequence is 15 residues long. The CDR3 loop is CASSPTESSYNEQFF. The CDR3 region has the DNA TGTGCCAGCTCACCAACAGAAAGCTCCTACAATGAGCAGTTCTTC.